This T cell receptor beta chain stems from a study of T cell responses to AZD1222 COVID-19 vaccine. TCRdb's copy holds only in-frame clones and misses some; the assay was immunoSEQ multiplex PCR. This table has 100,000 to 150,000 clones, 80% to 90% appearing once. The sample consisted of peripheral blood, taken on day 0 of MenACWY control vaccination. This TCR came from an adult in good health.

The CDR3 loop is CASSTRPGRQETQYF. The CDR3 DNA follows: TGTGCCAGCAGCACCCGGCCGGGGAGGCAGGAGACCCAGTACTTC. The chain employs TRBV5-6 and TRBJ2-5, with a possible D match to TRBD2 (6 bases). The CDR3 length is 15 residues. Germline V gene data show CDR1 as SGHDT and CDR2 as YYEEEE. Trimming shortened V by 4 bases and J by 5 bases, and 18 bases separated the two germline ends. Combining the CDR3 with reference TRBV5-6 and TRBJ2-5 gives the whole variable domain DAGVTQSPTHLIKTRGQQVTLRCSPKSGHDTVSWYQQALGQGPQFIFQYYEEEERQRGNFPDRFSGHQFPNYSSELNVNALLLGDSALYLCASSTRPGRQETQYFGPGTRLLVL.